The entry below describes one T cell receptor (beta chain). Antigen unknown. This specimen belongs to a study of blood T cells in healthy people across ages. Study-wide findings and caveats: Compared with aged donors, long-lived donors showed fewer expanded clones, suggesting selection.

Using a J-beta primer mix together with a sample-barcoded 5' primer, a second PCR was run for roughly 6 to 11 cycles. Each of the cDNA molecules was tagged by a template-switch adaptor with 12 random nucleotides. TCRdb recomputed calls from the 5' RACE reads with MiXCR, one row per CDR3 protein. The data show about 1.8 million distinct CDR3 sequences, 49% seen once. Drawing of peripheral blood yielded roughly 9.3 milliliters from each donor. This sequence originates from a woman in her forties in good health. Sequencing used blood.

The CDR3 DNA is TGTGCCAGCACGGATAACCACCGGAATCACAATGAGCAGTTCTTC. It codes for CASTDNHRNHNEQFF. The chain recombines TRBV6-6 with TRBJ2-1; D is undetermined. The CDR3 covers 15 residues. V lost 7 bases and J lost 5, with 18 bases in between. Germline CDR1 is MNHNY and CDR2 is SVGAGI (reference sequence).